This entry concerns a single T cell receptor beta chain. TCRdb keeps only in-frame clones here, not all; method: immunoSEQ multiplex PCR. The sample lists more than 90,000 clones; approximately 86% were seen once. This sample is drawn from a study of blood T cell repertoires in COVID-19. The wider study: Acute and convalescent COVID-19 samples came from the United States, Italy and Spain. T cells, B-cell-depleted T cells, or PBMCs supplied cDNA or gDNA.

The CDR3 sequence is 15 residues long. J lost 4 bases, V lost 3 bases, and 7 bases had no gene match. Germline V gives CDR1 KGHSH, CDR2 LQKENI. The chain combines TRBV18 with TRBJ1-2; 8 nucleotides line up with TRBD1. The sequencing sample was made of peripheral blood. The TCR originated in a man aged 35 to 55 with acute or convalescent COVID-19. CDR3 bases: TGTGCCAGCTCACCTTCCGACAGGGGAGGCTATGGCTACACCTTC. This encodes CASSPSDRGGYGYTF.